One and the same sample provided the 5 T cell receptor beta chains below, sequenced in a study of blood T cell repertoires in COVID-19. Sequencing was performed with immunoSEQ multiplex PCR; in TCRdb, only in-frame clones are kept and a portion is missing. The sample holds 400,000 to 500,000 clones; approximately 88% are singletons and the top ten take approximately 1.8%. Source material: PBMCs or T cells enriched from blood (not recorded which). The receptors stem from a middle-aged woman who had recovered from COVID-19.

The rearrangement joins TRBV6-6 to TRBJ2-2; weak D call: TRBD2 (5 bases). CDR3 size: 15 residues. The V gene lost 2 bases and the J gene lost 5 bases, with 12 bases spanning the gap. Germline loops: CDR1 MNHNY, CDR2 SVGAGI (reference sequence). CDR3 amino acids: CASSYRIRETGELFF. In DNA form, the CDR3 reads TGTGCCAGCAGTTACAGGATAAGGGAGACCGGGGAGCTGTTTTTT.

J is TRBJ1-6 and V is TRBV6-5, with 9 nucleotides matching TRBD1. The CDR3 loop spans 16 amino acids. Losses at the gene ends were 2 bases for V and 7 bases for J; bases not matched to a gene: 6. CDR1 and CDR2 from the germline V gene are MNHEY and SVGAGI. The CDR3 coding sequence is TGTGCCAGCAGTTACCTAGGGACAGGGTGGAATTCACCCCTCCACTTT. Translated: CASSYLGTGWNSPLHF.

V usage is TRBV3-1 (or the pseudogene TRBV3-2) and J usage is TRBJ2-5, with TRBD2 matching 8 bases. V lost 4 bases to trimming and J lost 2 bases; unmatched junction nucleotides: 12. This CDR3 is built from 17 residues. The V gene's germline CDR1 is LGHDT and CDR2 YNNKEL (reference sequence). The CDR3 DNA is TGTGCCAGCAGCCCCGTTGGGGTAGCGGGAAGACAAGAGACCCAGTACTTC. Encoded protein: CASSPVGVAGRQETQYF.

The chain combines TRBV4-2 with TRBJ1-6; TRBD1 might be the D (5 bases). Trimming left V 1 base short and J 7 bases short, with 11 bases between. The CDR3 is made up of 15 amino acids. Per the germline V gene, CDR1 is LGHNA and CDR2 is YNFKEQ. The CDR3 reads CASSQAGTENSPLHF. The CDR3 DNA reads TGTGCCAGCAGCCAAGCCGGGACTGAGAATTCACCCCTCCACTTT.

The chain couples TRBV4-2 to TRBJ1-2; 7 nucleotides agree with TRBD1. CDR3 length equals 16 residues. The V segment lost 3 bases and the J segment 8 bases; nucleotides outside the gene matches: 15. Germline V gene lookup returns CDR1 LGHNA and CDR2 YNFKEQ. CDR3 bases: TGTGCCAGCAGCCAGGCTCACAGGGGAGGCCAGGGGGGCTACACCTTC. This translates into CASSQAHRGGQGGYTF.